This T cell receptor (beta chain) was recorded in a study of cytomegalovirus exposure and HLA in healthy donors. This CDR3 region has 15 residues. V dropped 6 bases and J dropped 4; count of bases not matched to a gene: 8. Per the germline V gene, CDR1 is MNHEY and CDR2 is SMNVEV (reference sequence). PCR involved 60 Vbeta and 13 Jbeta primers. The table came from immunoSEQ multiplex PCR; TCRdb's copy has only in-frame clones and leaves some out. This sample's clone table lists roughly 77,000 clones. The chain is built from TRBV27 and TRBJ2-1; 8 bases are a match to TRBD2. Sample: PBMCs. This clonotype was obtained from a man aged 25-40 years in good health and CMV-seronegative. The CDR3 loop is CASSLSGIPYNEQFF. As DNA, the CDR3 is TGTGCCAGCAGCCTTAGCGGGATCCCGTACAATGAGCAGTTCTTC.